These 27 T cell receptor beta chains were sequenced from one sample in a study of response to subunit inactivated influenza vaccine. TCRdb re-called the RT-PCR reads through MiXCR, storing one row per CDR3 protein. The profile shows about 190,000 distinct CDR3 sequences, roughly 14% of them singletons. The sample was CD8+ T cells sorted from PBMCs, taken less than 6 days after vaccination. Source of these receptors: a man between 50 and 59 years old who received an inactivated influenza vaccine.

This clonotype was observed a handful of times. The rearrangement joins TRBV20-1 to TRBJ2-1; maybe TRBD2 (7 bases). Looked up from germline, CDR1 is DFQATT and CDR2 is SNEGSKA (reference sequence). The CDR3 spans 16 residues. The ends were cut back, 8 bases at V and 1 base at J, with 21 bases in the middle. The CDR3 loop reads CSIGGLAGYSYNEQFF. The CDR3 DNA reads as TGCAGTATCGGGGGGCTAGCAGGATATTCCTACAATGAGCAGTTCTTC.

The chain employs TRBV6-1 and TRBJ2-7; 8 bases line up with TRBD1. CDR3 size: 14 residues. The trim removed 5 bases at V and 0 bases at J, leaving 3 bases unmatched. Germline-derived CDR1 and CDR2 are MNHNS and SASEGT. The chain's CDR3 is CASSQGASSYEQYF. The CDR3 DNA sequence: TGTGCCAGCAGTCAGGGGGCCAGCTCCTACGAGCAGTACTTC.

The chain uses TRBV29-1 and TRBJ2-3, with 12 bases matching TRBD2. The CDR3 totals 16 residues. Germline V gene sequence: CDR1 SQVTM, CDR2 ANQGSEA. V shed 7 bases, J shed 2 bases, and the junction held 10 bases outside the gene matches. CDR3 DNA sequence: TGCAGCGGATCGGGACTAGCGGGTTTTGCCACAGATACGCAGTATTTT. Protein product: CSGSGLAGFATDTQYF.

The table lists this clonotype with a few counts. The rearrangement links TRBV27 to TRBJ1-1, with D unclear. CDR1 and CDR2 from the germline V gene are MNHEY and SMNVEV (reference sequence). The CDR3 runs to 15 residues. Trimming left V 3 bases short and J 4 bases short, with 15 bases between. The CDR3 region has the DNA TGTGCCAGCAGTTTTGCCCCGATTGGGGTCACTGAAGCTTTCTTT. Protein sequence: CASSFAPIGVTEAFF.

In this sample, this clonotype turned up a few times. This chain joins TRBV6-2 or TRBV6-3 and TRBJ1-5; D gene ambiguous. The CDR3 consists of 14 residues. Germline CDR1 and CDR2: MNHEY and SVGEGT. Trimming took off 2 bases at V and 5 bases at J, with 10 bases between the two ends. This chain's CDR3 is CASSYPGYDQPQHF. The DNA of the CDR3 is TGTGCCAGCAGTTACCCGGGCTATGATCAGCCCCAGCATTTT.

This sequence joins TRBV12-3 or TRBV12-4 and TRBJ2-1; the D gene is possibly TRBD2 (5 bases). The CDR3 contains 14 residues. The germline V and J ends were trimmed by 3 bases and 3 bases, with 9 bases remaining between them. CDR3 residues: CASSFRGYYNEQFF. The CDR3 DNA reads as TGTGCCAGCAGTTTCCGGGGTTACTACAATGAGCAGTTCTTC.

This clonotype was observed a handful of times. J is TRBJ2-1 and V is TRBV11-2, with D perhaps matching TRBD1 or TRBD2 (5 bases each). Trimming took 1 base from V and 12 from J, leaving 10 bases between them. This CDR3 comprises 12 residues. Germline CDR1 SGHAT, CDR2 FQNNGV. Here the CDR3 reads CASSLAGRGQFF. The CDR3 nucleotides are TGTGCCAGCAGCTTAGCGGGGCGCGGGCAGTTCTTC.

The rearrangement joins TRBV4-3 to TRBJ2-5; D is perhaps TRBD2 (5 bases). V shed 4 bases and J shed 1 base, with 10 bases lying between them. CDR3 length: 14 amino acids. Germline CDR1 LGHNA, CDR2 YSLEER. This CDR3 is CASSPDGVQETQYF. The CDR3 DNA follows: TGCGCCAGCAGCCCCGACGGGGTCCAAGAGACCCAGTACTTC.

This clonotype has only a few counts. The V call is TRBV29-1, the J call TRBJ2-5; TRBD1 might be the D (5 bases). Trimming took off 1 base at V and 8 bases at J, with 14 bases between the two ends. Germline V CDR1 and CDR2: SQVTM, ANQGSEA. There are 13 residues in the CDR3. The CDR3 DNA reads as TGCAGCGTTGAAGGAGACAGCAACCCAACCCAGTACTTC. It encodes CSVEGDSNPTQYF.

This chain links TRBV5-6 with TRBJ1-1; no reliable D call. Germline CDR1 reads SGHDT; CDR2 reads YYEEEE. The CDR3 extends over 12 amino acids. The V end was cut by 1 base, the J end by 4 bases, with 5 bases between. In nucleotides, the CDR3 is TGTGCCAGCAGCTTGTTGGGCACTGAAGCTTTCTTT. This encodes CASSLLGTEAFF.

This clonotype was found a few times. The DNA for the CDR3 is TGTGCCAGCAGCCAAGATCTACTAGCTGCCCATGAGCAGTTCTTC. This encodes CASSQDLLAAHEQFF. This chain connects TRBV3-1 to TRBJ2-1; TRBD2 might be the D (6 bases). This CDR3 spans 15 amino acids. Germline values: CDR1 LGHDT, CDR2 YNNKEL (reference sequence). Trimming took 0 bases from V and 8 from J, leaving 14 bases between them.

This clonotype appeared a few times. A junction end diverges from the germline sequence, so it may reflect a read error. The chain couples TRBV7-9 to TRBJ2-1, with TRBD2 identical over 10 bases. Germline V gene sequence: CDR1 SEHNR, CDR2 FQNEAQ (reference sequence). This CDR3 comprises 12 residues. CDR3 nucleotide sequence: TGCGGGACTAGCGAGCTTAACAATGAGCAGTTCTTC. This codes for CGTSELNNEQFF.

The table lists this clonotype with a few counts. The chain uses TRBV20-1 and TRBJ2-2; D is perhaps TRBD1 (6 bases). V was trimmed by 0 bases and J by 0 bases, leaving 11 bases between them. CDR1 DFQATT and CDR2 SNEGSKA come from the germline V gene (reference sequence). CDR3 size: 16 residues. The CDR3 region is CSARDPAGANTGELFF. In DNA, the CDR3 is TGCAGTGCTAGAGATCCCGCAGGGGCGAACACCGGGGAGCTGTTTTTT.

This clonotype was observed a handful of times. In nucleotides, the CDR3 is TGCGCCAGCAGCCAAGATTTCACAGGGTGGCCCCCCTACGAGCAGTACTTC. This encodes CASSQDFTGWPPYEQYF. The chain links TRBV4-3 to TRBJ2-7, with a tentative D call TRBD1 (6 bases). The CDR3 sequence is 17 residues long. Germline assignment: CDR1 LGHNA and CDR2 YSLEER. The ends were cut back, 0 bases at V and 2 bases at J, with 17 bases in the middle.

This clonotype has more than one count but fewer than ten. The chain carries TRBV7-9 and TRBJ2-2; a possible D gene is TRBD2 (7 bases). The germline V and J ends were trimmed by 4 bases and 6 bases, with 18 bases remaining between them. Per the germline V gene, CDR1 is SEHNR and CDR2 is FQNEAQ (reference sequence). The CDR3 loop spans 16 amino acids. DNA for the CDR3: TGTGCCAGCAGCTCTAGGGGGGGCCCCTCACCCGGGGAGCTGTTTTTT. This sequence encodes CASSSRGGPSPGELFF.

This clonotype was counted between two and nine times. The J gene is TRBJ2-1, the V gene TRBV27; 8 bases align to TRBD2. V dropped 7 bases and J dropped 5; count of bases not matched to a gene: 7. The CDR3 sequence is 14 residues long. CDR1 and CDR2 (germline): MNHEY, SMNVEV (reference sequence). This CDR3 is CASKVAGTDNEQFF. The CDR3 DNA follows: TGTGCCAGCAAAGTAGCGGGAACAGACAATGAGCAGTTCTTC.

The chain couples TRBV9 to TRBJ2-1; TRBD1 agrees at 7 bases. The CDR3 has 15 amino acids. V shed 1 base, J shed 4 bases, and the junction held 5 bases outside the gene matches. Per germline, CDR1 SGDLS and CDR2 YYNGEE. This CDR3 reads CASSVRDREYNEQFF. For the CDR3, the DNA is TGTGCCAGCAGCGTAAGGGACAGAGAATACAATGAGCAGTTCTTC.

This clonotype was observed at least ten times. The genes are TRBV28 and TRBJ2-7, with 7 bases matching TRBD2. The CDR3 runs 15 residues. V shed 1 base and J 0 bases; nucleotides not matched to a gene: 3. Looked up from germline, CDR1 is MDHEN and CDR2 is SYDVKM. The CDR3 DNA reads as TGTGCCAGCAGTTTATCAGGCGGGAGCTCCTACGAGCAGTACTTC. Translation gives CASSLSGGSSYEQYF.

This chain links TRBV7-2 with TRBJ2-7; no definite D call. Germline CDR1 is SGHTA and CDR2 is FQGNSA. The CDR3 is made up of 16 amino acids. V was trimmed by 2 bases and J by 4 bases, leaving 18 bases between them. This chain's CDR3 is CASSLFITDRTYEQYF. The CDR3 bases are TGTGCCAGCAGCTTATTTATTACAGATAGGACGTACGAGCAGTACTTC.

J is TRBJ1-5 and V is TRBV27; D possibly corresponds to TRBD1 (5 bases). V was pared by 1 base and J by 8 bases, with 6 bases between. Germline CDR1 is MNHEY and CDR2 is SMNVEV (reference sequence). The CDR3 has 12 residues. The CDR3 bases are TGTGCCAGCAGTTTATTAGGGGAGCCCCAGCATTTT. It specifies CASSLLGEPQHF.

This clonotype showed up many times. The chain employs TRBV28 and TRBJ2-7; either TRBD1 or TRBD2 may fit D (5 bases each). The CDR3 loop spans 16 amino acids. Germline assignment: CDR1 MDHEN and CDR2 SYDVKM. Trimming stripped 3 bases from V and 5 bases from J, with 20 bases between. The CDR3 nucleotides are TGTGCCAGCAGTTTCAATCCGGGACCGGGGCTAGACGAGCAGTACTTC. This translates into CASSFNPGPGLDEQYF.

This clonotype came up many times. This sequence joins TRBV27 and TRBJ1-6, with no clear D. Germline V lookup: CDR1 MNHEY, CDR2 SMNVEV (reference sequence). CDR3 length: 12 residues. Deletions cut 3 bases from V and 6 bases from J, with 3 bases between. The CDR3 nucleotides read TGTGCCAGCAGTTTCATTAATTCACCCCTCCACTTT. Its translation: CASSFINSPLHF.

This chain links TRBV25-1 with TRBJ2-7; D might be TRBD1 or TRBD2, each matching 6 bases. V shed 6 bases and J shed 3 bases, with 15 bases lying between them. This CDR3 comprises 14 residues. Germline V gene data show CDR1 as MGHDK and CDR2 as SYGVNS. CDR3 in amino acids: CASSPGAGGYEQYF. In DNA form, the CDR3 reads TGTGCCAGCAGCCCAGGGGCCGGGGGCTACGAGCAGTACTTC.

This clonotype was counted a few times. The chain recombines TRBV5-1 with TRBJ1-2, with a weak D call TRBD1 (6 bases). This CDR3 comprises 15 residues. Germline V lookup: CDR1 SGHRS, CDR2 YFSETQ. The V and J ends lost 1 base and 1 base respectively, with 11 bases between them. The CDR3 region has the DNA TGCGCCAGCAGCTTGACAGGGACCGTTAACTATGGCTACACCTTC. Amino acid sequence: CASSLTGTVNYGYTF.

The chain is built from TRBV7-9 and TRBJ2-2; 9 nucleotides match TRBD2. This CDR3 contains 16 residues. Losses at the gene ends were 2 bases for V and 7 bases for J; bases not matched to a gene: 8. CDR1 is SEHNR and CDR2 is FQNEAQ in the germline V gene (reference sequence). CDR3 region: CASSLPLAGLIGELFF. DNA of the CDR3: TGTGCCAGCAGCTTACCCCTAGCGGGACTGATCGGGGAGCTGTTTTTT. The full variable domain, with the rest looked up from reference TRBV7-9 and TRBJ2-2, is DTGVSQNPRHKITKRGQNVTFRCDPISEHNRLYWYRQTLGQGPEFLTYFQNEAQLEKSRLLSDRFSAERPKGSFSTLEIQRTEQGDSAMYLCASSLPLAGLIGELFFGEGSRLTVL.

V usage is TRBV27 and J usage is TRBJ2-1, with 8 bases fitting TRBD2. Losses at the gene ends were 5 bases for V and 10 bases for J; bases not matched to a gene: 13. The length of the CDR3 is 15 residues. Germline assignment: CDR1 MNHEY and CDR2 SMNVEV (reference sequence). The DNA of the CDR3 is TGTGCCAGCAGTCCCGGGACTAGATCAGTTCAGGAGCAGTTCTTC. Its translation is CASSPGTRSVQEQFF.

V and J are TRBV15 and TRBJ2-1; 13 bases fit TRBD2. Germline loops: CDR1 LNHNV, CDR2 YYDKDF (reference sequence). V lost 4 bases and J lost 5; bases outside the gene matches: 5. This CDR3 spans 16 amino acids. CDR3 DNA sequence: TGTGCCACCAGCAAATTCGGGACTAGCGGGGACAATGAGCAGTTCTTC. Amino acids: CATSKFGTSGDNEQFF.